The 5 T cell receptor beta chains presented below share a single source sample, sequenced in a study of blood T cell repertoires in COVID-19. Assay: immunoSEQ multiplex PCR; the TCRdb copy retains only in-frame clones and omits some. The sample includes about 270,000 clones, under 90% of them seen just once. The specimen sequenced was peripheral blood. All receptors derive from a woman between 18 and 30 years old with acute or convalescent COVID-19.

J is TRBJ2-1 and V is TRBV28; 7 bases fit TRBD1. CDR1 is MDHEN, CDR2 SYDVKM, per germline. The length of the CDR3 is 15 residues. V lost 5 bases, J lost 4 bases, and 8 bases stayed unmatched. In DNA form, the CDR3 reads TGTGCCAGCAGTGCCCACAGGGGTTTATACAATGAGCAGTTCTTC. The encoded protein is CASSAHRGLYNEQFF.

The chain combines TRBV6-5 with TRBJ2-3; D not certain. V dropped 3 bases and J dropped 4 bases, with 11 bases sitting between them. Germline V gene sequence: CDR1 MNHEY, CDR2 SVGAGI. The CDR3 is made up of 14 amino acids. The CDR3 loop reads CASSYKRGSDTQYF. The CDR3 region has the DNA TGTGCCAGCAGTTATAAGAGAGGATCAGATACGCAGTATTTT.

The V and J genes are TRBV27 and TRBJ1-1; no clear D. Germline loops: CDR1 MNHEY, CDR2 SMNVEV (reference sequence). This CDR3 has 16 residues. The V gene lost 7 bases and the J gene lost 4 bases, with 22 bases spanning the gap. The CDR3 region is CASTLSAVIGVTEAFF. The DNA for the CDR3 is TGTGCCAGCACCCTCTCAGCGGTTATCGGGGTCACTGAAGCTTTCTTT.

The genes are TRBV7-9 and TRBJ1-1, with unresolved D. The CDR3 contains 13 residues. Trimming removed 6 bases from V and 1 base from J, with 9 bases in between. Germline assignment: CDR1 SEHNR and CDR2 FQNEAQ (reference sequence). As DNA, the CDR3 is TGTGCCAGCAGTTTTACACAGAACACTGAAGCTTTCTTT. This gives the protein CASSFTQNTEAFF.

The CDR3 protein is CASSYSSRHRGQAYGYTF. The CDR3 region has the DNA TGTGCCAGCAGTTACTCGTCGCGACACAGGGGTCAAGCGTATGGCTACACCTTC. This chain links TRBV6-2 or TRBV6-3 with TRBJ1-2, with 7 bases matching TRBD1. CDR3 size: 18 residues. J gave up 5 bases and V 0 bases, and 15 bases lay outside the gene matches. CDR1 and CDR2 from the germline V gene are MNHEY and SVGEGT.